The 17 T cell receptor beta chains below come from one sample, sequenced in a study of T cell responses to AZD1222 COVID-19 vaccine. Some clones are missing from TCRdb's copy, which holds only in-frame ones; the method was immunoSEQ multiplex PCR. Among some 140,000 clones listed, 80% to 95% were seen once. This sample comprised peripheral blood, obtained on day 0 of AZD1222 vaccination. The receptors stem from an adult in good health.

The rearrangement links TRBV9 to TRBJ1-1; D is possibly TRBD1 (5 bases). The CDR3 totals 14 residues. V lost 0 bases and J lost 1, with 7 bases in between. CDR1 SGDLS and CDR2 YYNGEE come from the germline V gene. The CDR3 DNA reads TGTGCCAGCAGCGTAGCCAGGGAGAACACTGAAGCTTTCTTT. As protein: CASSVARENTEAFF.

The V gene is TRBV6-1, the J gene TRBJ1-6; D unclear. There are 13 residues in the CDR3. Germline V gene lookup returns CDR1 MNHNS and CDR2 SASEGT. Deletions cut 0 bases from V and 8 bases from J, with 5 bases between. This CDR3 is CASSEAGHSPLHF. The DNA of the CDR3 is TGTGCCAGCAGTGAAGCTGGCCATTCACCCCTCCACTTT.

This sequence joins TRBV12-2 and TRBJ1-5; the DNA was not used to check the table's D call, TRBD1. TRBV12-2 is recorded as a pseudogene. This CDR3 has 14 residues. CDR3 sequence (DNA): TGTGCAAGTCGCCTTACAGGGGTACCTCAGCCCCAGCATTTT. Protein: CASRLTGVPQPQHF.

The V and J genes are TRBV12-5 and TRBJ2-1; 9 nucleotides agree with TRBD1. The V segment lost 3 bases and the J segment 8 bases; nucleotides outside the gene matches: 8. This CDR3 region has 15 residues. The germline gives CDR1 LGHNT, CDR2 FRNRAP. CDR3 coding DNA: TGTGCTAGTGGTTTTACAGGGGGCAGGGTTGATGAGCAGTTCTTC. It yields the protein CASGFTGGRVDEQFF.

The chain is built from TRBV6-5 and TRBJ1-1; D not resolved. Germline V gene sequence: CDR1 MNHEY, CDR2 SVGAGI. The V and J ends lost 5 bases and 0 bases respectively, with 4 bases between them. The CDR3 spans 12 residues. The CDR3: CASSRMNTEAFF. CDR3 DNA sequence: TGTGCCAGCAGTAGAATGAACACTGAAGCTTTCTTT.

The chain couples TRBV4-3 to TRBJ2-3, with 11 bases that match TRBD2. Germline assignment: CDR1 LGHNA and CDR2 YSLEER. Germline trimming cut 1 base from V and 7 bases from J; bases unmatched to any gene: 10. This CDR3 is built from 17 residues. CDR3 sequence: CASSQGRVAGGGNTQYF. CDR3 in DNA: TGCGCCAGCAGCCAAGGGAGGGTAGCGGGAGGGGGGAATACGCAGTATTTT.

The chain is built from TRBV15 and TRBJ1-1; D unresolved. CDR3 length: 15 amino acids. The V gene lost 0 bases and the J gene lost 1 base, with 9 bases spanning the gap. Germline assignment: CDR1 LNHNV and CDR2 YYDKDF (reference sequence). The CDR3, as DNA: TGTGCCACCAGCAGAGATCGTGGGAAGAACACTGAAGCTTTCTTT. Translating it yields CATSRDRGKNTEAFF.

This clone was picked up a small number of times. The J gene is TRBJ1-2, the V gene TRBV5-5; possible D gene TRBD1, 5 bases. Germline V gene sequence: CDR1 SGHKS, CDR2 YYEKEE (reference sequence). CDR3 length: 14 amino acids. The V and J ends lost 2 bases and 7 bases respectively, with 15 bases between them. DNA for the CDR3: TGTGCCAGCAGCTTAGGGGACGCCCCAATTGGCTACACCTTC. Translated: CASSLGDAPIGYTF.

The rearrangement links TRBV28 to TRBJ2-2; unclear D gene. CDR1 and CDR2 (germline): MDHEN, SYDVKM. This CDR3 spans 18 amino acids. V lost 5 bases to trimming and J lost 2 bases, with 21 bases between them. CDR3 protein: CASSPTPGRYSNTGELFF. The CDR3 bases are TGTGCCAGCAGTCCGACCCCGGGCCGTTACAGTAACACCGGGGAGCTGTTTTTT.

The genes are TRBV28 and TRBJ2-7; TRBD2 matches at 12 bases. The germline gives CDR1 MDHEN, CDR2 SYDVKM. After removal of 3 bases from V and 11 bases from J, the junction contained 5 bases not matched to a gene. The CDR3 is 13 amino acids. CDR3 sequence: CASSLRLAGVEYF. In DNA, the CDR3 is TGTGCCAGCAGTTTGAGACTAGCGGGGGTGGAGTACTTC. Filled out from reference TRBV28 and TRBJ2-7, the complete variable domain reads DVKVTQSSRYLVKRTGEKVFLECVQDMDHENMFWYRQDPGLGLRLIYFSYDVKMKEKGDIPEGYSVSREKKERFSLILESASTNQTSMYLCASSLRLAGVEYFGPGTRLTVT.

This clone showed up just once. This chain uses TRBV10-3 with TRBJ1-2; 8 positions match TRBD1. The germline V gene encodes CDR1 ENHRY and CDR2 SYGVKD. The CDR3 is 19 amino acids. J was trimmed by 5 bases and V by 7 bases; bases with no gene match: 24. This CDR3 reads CAITQVGGTGDSIGYGYTF. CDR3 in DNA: TGTGCCATCACGCAAGTAGGCGGGACAGGCGATTCGATTGGGTATGGCTACACCTTC.

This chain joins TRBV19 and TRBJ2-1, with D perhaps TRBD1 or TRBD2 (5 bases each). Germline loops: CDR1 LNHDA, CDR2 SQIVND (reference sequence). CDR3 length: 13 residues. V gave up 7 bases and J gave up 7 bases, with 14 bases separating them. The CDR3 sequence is CASTQMGVNEQFF. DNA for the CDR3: TGTGCCAGTACCCAAATGGGGGTAAATGAGCAGTTCTTC.

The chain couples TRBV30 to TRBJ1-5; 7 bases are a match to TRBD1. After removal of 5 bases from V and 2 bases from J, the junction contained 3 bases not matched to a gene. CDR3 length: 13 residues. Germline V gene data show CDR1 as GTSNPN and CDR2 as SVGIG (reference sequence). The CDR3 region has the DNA TGTGCCTGGCAAGACAGGGGCAATCAGCCCCAGCATTTT. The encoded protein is CAWQDRGNQPQHF.

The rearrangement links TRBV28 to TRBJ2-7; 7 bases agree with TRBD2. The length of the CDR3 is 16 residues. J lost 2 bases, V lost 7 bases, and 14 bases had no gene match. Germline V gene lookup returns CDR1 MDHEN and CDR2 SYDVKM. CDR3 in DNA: TGTGCCAGCAACCCCTGGGCCAAAAGCGGGACCTACGAGCAGTACTTC. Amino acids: CASNPWAKSGTYEQYF.

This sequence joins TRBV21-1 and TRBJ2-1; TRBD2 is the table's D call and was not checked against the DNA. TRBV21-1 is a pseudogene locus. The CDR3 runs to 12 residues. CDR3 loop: CASSKGVNEQFF. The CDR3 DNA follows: TGTGCCAGCAGCAAGGGAGTCAATGAGCAGTTCTTC.

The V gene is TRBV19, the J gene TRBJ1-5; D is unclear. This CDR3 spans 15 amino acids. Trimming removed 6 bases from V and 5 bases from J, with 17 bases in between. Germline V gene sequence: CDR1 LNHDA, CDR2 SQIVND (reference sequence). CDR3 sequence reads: CASRTDRALDQPQHF. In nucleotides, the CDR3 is TGTGCCAGTAGGACTGATAGGGCCTTAGATCAGCCCCAGCATTTT.

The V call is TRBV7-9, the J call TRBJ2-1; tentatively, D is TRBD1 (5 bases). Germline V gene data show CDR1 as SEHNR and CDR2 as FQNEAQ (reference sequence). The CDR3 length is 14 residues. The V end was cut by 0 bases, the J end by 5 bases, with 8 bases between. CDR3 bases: TGTGCCAGCAGCTTAGCTACAGGAAACAATGAGCAGTTCTTC. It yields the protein CASSLATGNNEQFF.